These T cell receptor beta chains were read from a single sample in a study of T cells in Graves' hyperthyroidism and ophthalmopathy. TCRdb reprocessed the multiplex PCR reads with MiXCR, giving one entry per CDR3 protein. The table lists some 500,000 distinct CDR3 sequences, roughly 15% of them singletons. Sequenced input: blood. The receptors were gathered from a woman aged 25 to 39 with Graves' ophthalmopathy. The CDR3 runs from the conserved cysteine through the conserved F or W. The D gene is left open where the match is weak. Clone size is given for some rows only: seen once, a few or many times, or a class if the clone is expanded.

J: TRBJ2-1
D: NA
size: many
V: TRBV7-2
CDR3: CASSLGPETSYNEQFF
DNA: TGTGCCAGCAGCTTGGGTCCCGAAACTTCCTACAATGAGCAGTTCTTC

J: TRBJ1-2
D: NA
size: many
V: TRBV3-1
CDR3: CASSPILSDRNYGYTF
DNA: TGTGCCAGCAGCCCTATTCTATCTGACAGAAACTATGGCTACACCTTC

J: TRBJ2-2
D: TRBD1
size: many
V: TRBV20-1
CDR3: CSARRQGVWTGELFF
DNA: TGCAGTGCCCGAAGGCAGGGGGTATGGACCGGGGAGCTGTTTTTT

J: TRBJ2-1
D: NA
size: many
V: TRBV18
CDR3: CASSPILDRIHEQFF
DNA: TGTGCCAGCTCACCAATCCTAGACAGAATACATGAGCAGTTCTTC

J: TRBJ2-1
D: TRBD1
size: NA
V: TRBV9
CDR3: CASSVEGQAYEQFF
DNA: TGTGCCAGCAGCGTAGAGGGACAGGCATATGAGCAGTTCTTC

J: TRBJ1-1
D: NA
size: many
V: TRBV5-8
CDR3: CASSLEEGGTEAFF
DNA: TGTGCCAGCAGCTTGGAAGAGGGGGGCACTGAAGCTTTCTTT

J: TRBJ1-3
D: NA
size: NA
V: TRBV12-3/TRBV12-4
CDR3: CASSRQQGTGNTIYF
DNA: TGTGCCAGCAGTCGGCAACAGGGAACTGGAAACACCATATATTTT

J: TRBJ2-2
D: TRBD2
size: NA
V: TRBV5-1
CDR3: CASSLAGDYTGELFF
DNA: TGCGCCAGCAGCCTAGCGGGGGACTACACCGGGGAGCTGTTTTTT

J: TRBJ2-3
D: TRBD2
size: NA
V: TRBV5-1
CDR3: CASRVGGLAAAKDTQYF
DNA: TGCGCCAGCAGAGTGGGAGGACTAGCGGCAGCTAAGGATACGCAGTATTTT

J: TRBJ2-7
D: TRBD1
size: few
V: TRBV7-2
CDR3: CASSSTGINEQYF
DNA: TGTGCCAGCAGCTCGACAGGGATCAACGAGCAGTACTTC

J: TRBJ1-5
D: NA
size: many
V: TRBV28
CDR3: CASSFSETSLSNQPQHF
DNA: TGTGCCAGCAGTTTCAGCGAGACTTCTCTTAGCAATCAGCCCCAGCATTTT

J: TRBJ2-2
D: TRBD2
size: NA
V: TRBV19
CDR3: CASRKGLADYTGELFF
DNA: TGTGCCAGTAGGAAGGGACTAGCGGATTACACCGGGGAGCTGTTTTTT

J: TRBJ2-5
D: NA
size: few
V: TRBV7-2
CDR3: CAISRTPQETQYF
DNA: TGTGCCATCAGCCGGACACCCCAAGAGACCCAGTACTTC